Presented here are 7 T cell receptor beta chains from one specimen sequenced in a study of T cell repertoires in cytomegalovirus infection. These receptors' targets are unknown. Using its own MiXCR run on the reads, TCRdb lists one record per CDR3 protein. The sample has tens of thousands of distinct CDR3 sequences, approximately 46% seen once. The sequences come from CD8+ T cells from cultured PBMCs, collected from culture after CMV antigen stimulation. These receptors originate from a human donor in good health (CMV status not recorded). Some clones in this sample may be carry-over from other donors' samples.

This clonotype was picked up a small number of times. The chain couples TRBV27 to TRBJ2-2; the match to TRBD1 covers 9 bases. The CDR3 length is 13 residues. Germline V gene lookup returns CDR1 MNHEY and CDR2 SMNVEV (reference sequence). V gave up 11 bases and J gave up 8 bases; unmatched junction bases: 9. CDR3 amino acids: CASGDRVLGELFF. The CDR3 DNA sequence: TGTGCCTCCGGGGACAGGGTACTTGGGGAGCTGTTTTTT.

This chain joins TRBV10-3 and TRBJ1-2; tentatively, D is TRBD1 (5 bases). CDR1 and CDR2 from the germline V gene are ENHRY and SYGVKD. This CDR3 comprises 15 residues. V lost 10 bases to trimming and J lost 3 bases, with 21 bases between them. The CDR3 here is CATSKEGGGYYGYTF. CDR3 bases: TGTGCCACCTCTAAGGAGGGCGGGGGGTACTATGGCTACACCTTC.

Only a few counts were recorded for this clonotype. The CDR3 DNA reads TGTGCCAGCAGCTTAGGCCTAGCGGGATCCTACGAGCAGTACTTC. Translation gives CASSLGLAGSYEQYF. The chain joins TRBV7-6 to TRBJ2-7, with 9 bases that match TRBD2. J was trimmed by 1 base and V by 1 base; bases with no gene match: 2. This CDR3 region has 15 residues. Per germline, CDR1 SGHVS and CDR2 FNYEAQ.

The CDR3 nucleotides are TGTGCCAGCAGCAGATTCGGGGGGGCAGATACGCAGTATTTT. Protein sequence: CASSRFGGADTQYF. The V gene is TRBV7-3, the J gene TRBJ2-3; 8 bases agree with TRBD2. The CDR3 is made up of 14 amino acids. Germline values: CDR1 SGHTA, CDR2 FQGTGA. V lost 5 bases to trimming and J lost 4 bases; unmatched junction nucleotides: 5. Combining the CDR3 with reference TRBV7-3 and TRBJ2-3 gives the whole variable domain GAGVSQTPSNKVTEKGKYVELRCDPISGHTALYWYRQSLGQGPEFLIYFQGTGAADDSGLPNDRFFAVRPEGSVSTLKIQRTERGDSAVYLCASSRFGGADTQYFGPGTRLTVL.

The gene calls are TRBV20-1 and TRBJ2-7, with D possibly being TRBD2 (5 bases). The CDR3 loop spans 14 amino acids. V gave up 3 bases and J gave up 0 bases, with 12 bases separating them. Germline CDR1 reads DFQATT; CDR2 reads SNEGSKA (reference sequence). CDR3 residues: CSASPLAVSYEQYF. The CDR3 DNA sequence: TGCAGTGCTAGTCCCCTAGCCGTCTCCTACGAGCAGTACTTC.

V gene TRBV7-7 combines with J gene TRBJ1-5; D unclear. Trimming took 1 base from V and 4 from J, leaving 5 bases between them. Germline V gives CDR1 SSHAT, CDR2 FNYEAQ (reference sequence). This CDR3 spans 13 amino acids. CDR3 in amino acids: CASSLGENQPQHF. The CDR3 nucleotides read TGTGCCAGCAGCTTAGGAGAAAATCAGCCCCAGCATTTT.

Comment on this clonotype: Sequence at one end of the junction differs from germline and may be a read error. This sequence joins TRBV5-1 and TRBJ2-7; weak D call: TRBD1 (5 bases). Per the germline V gene, CDR1 is SGHRS and CDR2 is YFSETQ. This CDR3 has 12 residues. In nucleotides, the CDR3 is TGCGCCAGCAGCTTGGGGAACGAACTCAGGGTCTTC. This sequence encodes CASSLGNELRVF.